A selection of T cell receptor beta chains follows, all from one sample in a study of T cells in Graves' hyperthyroidism and ophthalmopathy. TCRdb re-called the multiplex PCR reads with MiXCR, one entry per CDR3 protein. The profile shows over 450,000 distinct CDR3 sequences, around an eighth of them singletons. Material: blood. Receptors originate from a woman between 18 and 30 years old with Graves' hyperthyroidism. Both conserved end residues are part of each CDR3. The D gene is left open where the match is weak. Rows may omit the clone size; those that give it use once, few, many or a size class.

d_gene	abundance	j_gene	v_gene	CDR3aa	CDR3nt
-	-	TRBJ2-7	TRBV7-9	CASSLVPQNYEQYF	TGTGCCAGCAGCTTAGTTCCACAAAACTACGAGCAGTACTTC
TRBD1	few	TRBJ2-1	TRBV12-3/TRBV12-4	CASRGQGSSYNEQFF	TGTGCCAGCAGGGGACAGGGGAGTTCCTACAATGAGCAGTTCTTC
-	many	TRBJ1-2	TRBV27	CASRRGHDYGYTF	TGTGCCAGCAGACGAGGGCACGACTATGGCTACACCTTC
-	many	TRBJ2-3	TRBV24-1	CATSASRDPGLTDTQYF	TGTGCCACCAGTGCCTCCCGTGATCCGGGGCTCACAGATACGCAGTATTTT
TRBD2	many	TRBJ2-2	TRBV7-8	CASSLAGTSGSYTGELFF	TGTGCCAGCAGCTTAGCCGGGACTAGCGGGTCTTACACCGGGGAGCTGTTTTTT
TRBD2	few	TRBJ2-1	TRBV7-2	CASSLIAASGNYNEQFF	TGTGCCAGCAGCTTAATTGCGGCTAGCGGGAACTACAATGAGCAGTTCTTC
-	many	TRBJ1-2	TRBV5-1	CASSWTRGGPLSGYTF	TGCGCCAGCAGCTGGACTCGTGGGGGGCCCCTGTCTGGCTACACCTTC
-	-	TRBJ2-3	TRBV6-1	CASSEPWTTDTQYF	TGTGCCAGCAGTGAACCTTGGACCACAGATACGCAGTATTTT
TRBD1	many	TRBJ2-3	TRBV7-9	CASSLASQGAGTDTQYF	TGTGCCAGCAGCTTAGCATCACAGGGGGCTGGCACAGATACGCAGTATTTT
TRBD1	many	TRBJ1-2	TRBV19	CASSRQGLYGYTF	TGTGCCAGTAGCCGACAGGGACTCTATGGCTACACCTTC
TRBD1	-	TRBJ2-3	TRBV27	CASRHLGQRTDTQYF	TGTGCCAGCCGCCATTTGGGACAGCGGACAGATACGCAGTATTTT
-	many	TRBJ1-1	TRBV20-1	CGLRDGGSNTEAFF	TGCGGCCTCCGGGACGGGGGGAGTAACACTGAAGCTTTCTTT
-	many	TRBJ1-1	TRBV7-3	CASSADRNTEAFF	TGTGCCAGCAGCGCCGACAGGAACACTGAAGCTTTCTTT
-	many	TRBJ1-5	TRBV6-5	CASSYFTLQPQHF	TGTGCCAGCAGTTACTTCACCCTTCAGCCCCAGCATTTT
TRBD1	-	TRBJ2-5	TRBV7-3	CASSTGQGAGETQYF	TGTGCCAGCAGCACCGGACAGGGTGCGGGAGAGACCCAGTACTTC
-	-	TRBJ1-1	TRBV28	CASTNSGNTEAFF	TGTGCCAGCACCAATAGCGGGAACACTGAAGCTTTCTTT
-	-	TRBJ1-3	TRBV29-1	CSVEGIPSSGNTIYF	TGCAGCGTGGAGGGTATACCGAGCTCTGGAAACACCATATATTTT
TRBD2	-	TRBJ2-3	TRBV2	CASSTNSGGSTDTQYF	TGTGCCAGCAGTACCAATAGCGGGGGGAGCACAGATACGCAGTATTTT
-	many	TRBJ2-2	TRBV20-1	CSARLLAPANTGELFF	TGCAGTGCTAGGCTTCTAGCGCCAGCGAACACCGGGGAGCTGTTTTTT
-	many	TRBJ1-1	TRBV19	CASSNPRSWTTEAFF	TGTGCCAGTAGTAACCCTCGTTCCTGGACCACTGAAGCTTTCTTT
-	few	TRBJ2-1	TRBV24-1	CATSDYTGTGINEQFF	TGTGCCACCAGTGATTATACGGGCACCGGGATCAATGAGCAGTTCTTC
-	many	TRBJ2-5	TRBV6-1	CASSYFRQETQYF	TGTGCCAGCAGTTATTTCCGACAAGAGACCCAGTACTTC
-	-	TRBJ2-1	TRBV30	CAWSVPQLVPAYNEQSF	TGTGCCTGGAGTGTCCCCCAACTAGTTCCCGCCTACAATGAGCAGTCCTTC
TRBD2	-	TRBJ2-2	TRBV30	CARQLRASGSNTGELFF	TGTGCCCGACAATTGCGGGCTAGCGGGTCGAACACCGGGGAGCTGTTTTTT
TRBD2	-	TRBJ2-7	TRBV19	CASSILAEGSYEQYF	TGTGCCAGTAGTATTCTAGCGGAGGGATCCTACGAGCAGTACTTC
-	many	TRBJ1-1	TRBV19	CASSRTLTDGAFF	TGTGCCAGTAGCCGGACCTTGACAGACGGAGCTTTCTTT
-	few	TRBJ1-2	TRBV27	CASSFLGPRGGYTF	TGTGCCAGCAGTTTTCTGGGTCCCCGGGGTGGCTACACCTTC
TRBD1	-	TRBJ1-1	TRBV6-1	CATNDRGRIGTEAFF	TGTGCCACCAATGACAGGGGGCGAATAGGCACTGAAGCTTTCTTT
TRBD1	-	TRBJ2-5	TRBV27	CASRPETGGSQETQYF	TGTGCCAGCAGACCCGAGACAGGGGGGTCCCAAGAGACCCAGTACTTC
-	many	TRBJ1-1	TRBV11-2	CASSFSYKDTEAFF	TGTGCCAGCAGCTTCTCATACAAGGACACTGAAGCTTTCTTT
-	many	TRBJ1-4	TRBV9	CASSVVENEKLFF	TGTGCCAGCAGCGTAGTCGAGAATGAAAAACTGTTTTTT
-	-	TRBJ1-3	TRBV5-1	CASSLSANSGNTIYF	TGCGCCAGCAGCTTGAGCGCTAACTCTGGAAACACCATATATTTT
TRBD2	many	TRBJ2-5	TRBV20-1	CSASTGTSGLESYF	TGCAGTGCTTCGACGGGGACTAGCGGGTTGGAATCGTACTTC
-	few	TRBJ2-5	TRBV6-1	CASSESVRGQETQYF	TGTGCCAGCAGTGAATCAGTCAGGGGACAAGAGACCCAGTACTTC
TRBD1	many	TRBJ1-4	TRBV12-3/TRBV12-4	CASSKPPGGEKLFF	TGTGCCAGCAGCAAACCACCAGGGGGGGAGAAACTGTTTTTT
-	many	TRBJ2-1	TRBV3-1	CASSQGLVAQFF	TGTGCCAGCAGCCAAGGACTAGTCGCGCAGTTCTTC
-	many	TRBJ1-5	TRBV3-1	CASSQDRRQPQHF	TGTGCCAGCAGCCAAGATCGACGTCAGCCCCAGCATTTT
-	few	TRBJ1-2	TRBV12-3/TRBV12-4	CASRPIEFYGYTF	TGTGCCAGCAGACCCATCGAGTTCTATGGCTACACCTTC
TRBD2	few	TRBJ2-7	TRBV12-3/TRBV12-4	CASSPAGPYEQYF	TGTGCCAGCAGTCCAGCGGGACCCTACGAGCAGTACTTC
-	many	TRBJ1-1	TRBV12-3/TRBV12-4	CASSKRGTEAFF	TGTGCCAGCAGTAAGAGGGGCACTGAAGCTTTCTTT
TRBD1	many	TRBJ2-1	TRBV10-3	CAISESLQGSNEQFF	TGTGCCATCAGTGAGTCCCTACAGGGGTCAAATGAGCAGTTCTTC
-	many	TRBJ1-6	TRBV30	CAWSHPGTANSPLHF	TGTGCCTGGAGTCACCCCGGGACGGCCAATTCACCCCTCCACTTT
-	many	TRBJ2-4	TRBV12-3/TRBV12-4	CASSLPPGEKNIQYF	TGTGCCAGCAGTTTGCCCCCGGGGGAAAAAAACATTCAGTACTTC
-	many	TRBJ1-3	TRBV13	CASSGGFGNTIYF	TGTGCCAGCAGCGGCGGGTTCGGAAACACCATATATTTT
TRBD1	many	TRBJ1-6	TRBV12-3/TRBV12-4	CASSLQGEGSPLHF	TGTGCCAGCAGTTTACAGGGGGAGGGTTCACCCCTCCACTTT
TRBD1	many	TRBJ1-2	TRBV6-1	CASSVGGAGGYTF	TGTGCCAGCAGTGTAGGGGGCGCGGGAGGCTACACCTTC
-	-	TRBJ1-1	TRBV20-1	CSARAISGAFF	TGCAGTGCTAGAGCTATATCGGGAGCTTTCTTT
-	-	TRBJ1-2	TRBV7-6	CASSLVSGYGYTF	TGTGCCAGCAGCTTAGTGTCAGGCTATGGCTACACCTTC
TRBD1	many	TRBJ1-5	TRBV12-3/TRBV12-4	CASSLGQANQPQHF	TGTGCCAGCAGTTTGGGACAGGCCAATCAGCCCCAGCATTTT
-	many	TRBJ1-1	TRBV7-8	CASSFMKVLNTEAFF	TGTGCCAGCAGCTTCATGAAGGTACTGAACACTGAAGCTTTCTTT
-	-	TRBJ1-1	TRBV19	CASSNTPNTEAFF	TGTGCCAGTAGTAATACACCGAACACTGAAGCTTTCTTT
-	many	TRBJ2-1	TRBV11-2	CASSLGLSSYNEQFF	TGTGCCAGCAGCTTAGGACTTAGCTCCTACAATGAGCAGTTCTTC
-	many	TRBJ1-1	TRBV11-1	CASSLAPGVEFTEAFF	TGTGCCAGCAGCTTAGCGCCAGGGGTTGAGTTCACTGAAGCTTTCTTT
TRBD2	-	TRBJ2-1	TRBV9	CASSANSGSEQFF	TGTGCCAGCAGCGCCAATAGCGGGAGTGAGCAGTTCTTC